What follows are 10 T cell receptor beta chains derived from one specimen sequenced in a study of blood T cells in healthy people across ages. Sample-barcoded 5' priming and a J-beta primer mix drove a second PCR of about 7 to 11 cycles. TCRdb re-called the 5' RACE reads with MiXCR, one entry per CDR3 protein. Among about 1,600,000 distinct CDR3 sequences listed, 35% to 45% were seen once. Sample: blood. The source of these receptors is a woman aged 18-30 years in good health.

This clonotype was observed a few times. The CDR3 region has the DNA TGCAGTGCTTTGACTAGCGGGAGAGCAGATACGCAGTATTTT. This codes for CSALTSGRADTQYF. This rearrangement joins TRBV20-1 to TRBJ2-3; 12 bases are a match to TRBD2. Unmatched junction bases numbered 4, after V lost 5 bases and J lost 4 bases. The germline gives CDR1 DFQATT, CDR2 SNEGSKA (reference sequence). This CDR3 has 14 residues.

This rearrangement joins TRBV7-2 to TRBJ2-5, with 8 bases aligning to TRBD2. Trimming cost V 1 base and J 1 base; bases outside gene matches: 5. Germline V gives CDR1 SGHTA, CDR2 FQGNSA. The CDR3 sequence is 16 residues long. Here the CDR3 DNA reads TGTACCAGCAGCTTAGGAGCGGGAGTTCCCCAAGAGACCCAGTACTTC. Its protein product is CTSSLGAGVPQETQYF.

This clonotype was observed a few times. The chain recombines TRBV5-1 with TRBJ1-1; D unclear. The V gene lost 0 bases and the J gene lost 1 base, with 10 bases spanning the gap. CDR3 length: 15 residues. CDR1 is SGHRS and CDR2 is YFSETQ in the germline V gene. The CDR3 spells CASSLVAAENTEAFF. CDR3 nucleotides: TGCGCCAGCAGCTTGGTCGCAGCTGAGAACACTGAAGCTTTCTTT.

This clonotype was counted once. The CDR3 DNA follows: TGTGCCAGCACTCCCGGGAACCTCCCCGGCTACACCTTC. Encoded protein: CASTPGNLPGYTF. The genes are TRBV28 and TRBJ1-2; D remains unclear. CDR3 length: 13 residues. Germline CDR1 is MDHEN and CDR2 is SYDVKM. V shed 7 bases and J shed 8 bases, with 17 bases lying between them.

This rearrangement joins TRBV7-2 to TRBJ2-1; TRBD2 matches 9 bases. Near its end, the DNA agrees better with TRBJ2-7, so the J call may be wrong. The CDR3 is 13 amino acids. Germline loops: CDR1 SGHTA, CDR2 FQGNSA. As DNA, the CDR3 is TGTGCCAGCGCTAGCGGGATCTACAATGAGCAGTACTTC. It specifies CASASGIYNEQYF.

The genes are TRBV6-1 and TRBJ2-1; 11 bases are shared with TRBD2. The CDR3 totals 15 residues. CDR1 and CDR2 from the germline V gene are MNHNS and SASEGT. V gave up 6 bases and J gave up 12 bases; unmatched junction bases: 13. CDR3 region: CASRPVGTSGRGQFF. For the CDR3, the DNA is TGTGCCAGCAGACCAGTGGGGACTAGCGGACGGGGGCAGTTCTTC.

The chain is built from TRBV29-1 and TRBJ2-5; TRBD2 is a possible D gene (6 bases). Per the germline V gene, CDR1 is SQVTM and CDR2 is ANQGSEA. Trimming removed 7 bases at V and 9 bases at J, with 18 bases between. The CDR3 covers 12 residues. The CDR3 loop reads CSAPRTTGSQYF. The CDR3 DNA sequence: TGCAGCGCACCCCGGACTACGGGTTCCCAGTACTTC.

The genes are TRBV28 and TRBJ2-1, with unresolved D. Germline V gives CDR1 MDHEN, CDR2 SYDVKM. The CDR3 sequence is 15 residues long. V was trimmed by 4 bases and J by 0 bases, leaving 10 bases between them. CDR3 in amino acids: CASSSDPRSYNEQFF. The CDR3 DNA reads TGTGCCAGCAGTTCCGACCCCCGCTCCTACAATGAGCAGTTCTTC.

The sample holds a few counts of this clonotype. The chain links TRBV10-3 to TRBJ2-7; TRBD1 aligns across 8 bases. The J segment lost 4 bases and the V segment lost 9 bases, leaving 11 bases of the junction unmatched. The CDR3 spans 14 residues. CDR1 and CDR2 from the germline V gene are ENHRY and SYGVKD. CDR3 nucleotides: TGTGCCATTGGACAGGGAGGCGGTGGGTACGAGCAGTACTTC. Translated, it gives CAIGQGGGGYEQYF.

This clonotype appeared a few times. The chain joins TRBV12-3 or TRBV12-4 to TRBJ1-2; 10 bases align to TRBD1. V was clipped by 6 bases and J by 6 bases; unmatched bases: 7. The CDR3 totals 14 residues. CDR3 loop: CASSPRQGANGYTF. The CDR3 region has the DNA TGTGCCAGCAGCCCTAGACAGGGGGCTAATGGCTACACCTTC.